Sequencing of this T cell receptor (beta chain) was carried out in a study of shared clonotypes between healthy human individuals. Notes on the study in general: Rarefaction demonstrated incomplete sorted-subset sequencing despite large depth.

On this clone itself: The antigen is unknown.

TCRdb's table, derived via immunoSEQ multiplex PCR, lists solely in-frame clones and lacks some. The sample lists 2 million or so clones; around 95% were seen once. The germline CDR1 and CDR2 sequences are SGHAT and FQNNGV. This CDR3 comprises 19 residues. The trim removed 1 base at V and 4 bases at J, leaving 11 bases unmatched. This clonotype was sampled from a man aged 18 to 35 in good health. Sequenced: naive CD4+ T cells sorted from blood. The subset is: CD45RA+ positively selected. The chain employs TRBV11-2 and TRBJ2-5; 14 bases agree with TRBD2. In DNA, the CDR3 is TGTGCCAGCAGCTTAGGGGGACTAGCGGGAGCGGGAGTTGGAGAGACCCAGTACTTC. This codes for CASSLGGLAGAGVGETQYF.